The following is a TCR beta chain sequence with its context. This specimen comes from a study of blood T cell repertoires in COVID-19. Overall study context: Material from acute and convalescent COVID-19 was sourced from the United States, Italy and Spain. Sample material is recorded as cDNA or gDNA derived from T cells, B-cell-depleted T cells, or PBMCs.

While infection was still active, Seattle patients were enrolled and then followed longitudinally. Authors' analysis steps: Estimation of nucleated cell counts was performed using reference gene primer amplification. Only in-frame clones appear in the TCRdb table, and some are missing; sequencing was by immunoSEQ multiplex PCR. V, J and clone size derive from that table, while D and trimming were established from the DNA sequence. The table lists 150,000 to 170,000 clones, 65% to 90% of them singletons, with 9% to 14% in the top ten. The sample consisted of peripheral blood. This TCR came from a woman aged 60-75 years with COVID-19, enrolled during active disease.

As DNA, the CDR3 is TGTGCCAGCTCACCGGACAGGGGTTCGAACACTGAAGCTTTCTTT. Protein: CASSPDRGSNTEAFF. The genes are TRBV18 and TRBJ1-1; 9 bases match TRBD1. With V trimmed by 3 bases and J by 1 base, 3 bases remained unmatched. Germline V gene lookup returns CDR1 KGHSH and CDR2 LQKENI. The CDR3 has 15 amino acids.